The clone carrying this TCR beta chain was detected many times. Antigen specificity is unknown. Patients were excluded for uncontrolled infection, other autoimmune disease, pregnancy or lactation. Diagnoses were established using clinical symptoms, serum thyroxine and TRAb, thyroid ultrasound and orbital computed tomography. The sample originates from a study of T cells in Graves' hyperthyroidism and ophthalmopathy. Study findings and constraints: The blood repertoire included most of the expanded thyroid clonotypes above 0.001.

Template material for amplifying TCR beta CDR3 regions consisted of RNA transcripts. RT-PCR in the first round (using the HTBI primer set) targeted the TCR CDR3. TCRdb re-derived calls from the multiplex PCR reads in MiXCR, one entry per CDR3 protein. The sample lists more than 500,000 distinct CDR3 sequences, about 14% occurring once. This clonotype was sampled from a woman in her 40s with Graves' ophthalmopathy. Specimen: blood.

The CDR3 bases are TGTGCCAGCAGCTCGATTCCCGTCGGGGTAGGGGAGCAGTACTTC. Protein product: CASSSIPVGVGEQYF. The chain is built from TRBV7-3 and TRBJ2-7; D perhaps matches TRBD2 (5 bases). This CDR3 region has 15 residues. Per germline, CDR1 SGHTA and CDR2 FQGTGA. V gave up 4 bases and J gave up 7 bases, with 20 bases separating them.